Listed here are 29 T cell receptor beta chains from one sample, sequenced in a study of beta chain features in type 1 diabetes. Broader study findings: Patients with Type 1 diabetes showed moderately but significantly shorter TCRB CDR3s in all four CD4+ subsets.

Sequencing targeted expressed TCRB transcripts, as all isolated RNA had been reverse transcribed. The method was immunoSEQ multiplex PCR; TCRdb's version includes in-frame clones alone and lacks a portion of them. The sample contains roughly 280,000 clones, roughly 25% of which appear only once. Their recognized antigens are unknown. Material: naive CD4+ T cells from blood. All receptors derive from a woman aged 25-40 years with type 1 diabetes.

The V call is TRBV6-5, the J call TRBJ2-6, with a tentative D call TRBD2 (5 bases). Between the trimmed V and J ends, which lost 1 base and 5 bases, there was a span of 9 bases. The CDR3 totals 15 residues. Germline CDR1 and CDR2: MNHEY and SVGAGI. The CDR3 loop reads CASSYWRTRANVLTF. The CDR3, as DNA: TGTGCCAGCAGTTACTGGCGGACTCGGGCCAACGTCCTGACTTTC.

The chain is built from TRBV20-1 and TRBJ2-2; D may be TRBD2 (5 bases). Per the germline V gene, CDR1 is DFQATT and CDR2 is SNEGSKA (reference sequence). V gave up 3 bases and J gave up 6 bases, with 5 bases separating them. The CDR3 contains 11 residues. In DNA form, the CDR3 reads TGCAGTGCTAGGAGGGCCGGGGAGCTGTTTTTT. It is translated as CSARRAGELFF.

This clone was seen a handful of times. The V call is TRBV30, the J call TRBJ1-1; 8 positions match TRBD1. Germline lookup yields CDR1 GTSNPN and CDR2 SVGIG (reference sequence). The CDR3 has 12 amino acids. The J segment lost 11 bases and the V segment lost 1 base, leaving 6 bases of the junction unmatched. Here the CDR3 reads CAWSGTGYLAFF. The DNA for the CDR3 is TGTGCCTGGAGTGGGACAGGGTATTTGGCTTTCTTT.

The chain has TRBV7-9 and TRBJ2-7, with TRBD1 matching over 7 bases. Germline CDR1 SEHNR, CDR2 FQNEAQ (reference sequence). With 6 bases clipped from V and 2 bases from J, the junction kept 7 bases outside the gene matches. The CDR3 contains 14 residues. CDR3 region: CASRLDRTTYEQYF. In DNA, the CDR3 is TGTGCCAGCAGGCTGGACAGGACGACCTACGAGCAGTACTTC.

The chain has TRBV4-1 and TRBJ1-2, with 10 positions matching TRBD1. CDR3 size: 16 residues. Germline CDR1 is MGHRA and CDR2 is YSYEKL. The junction had 3 bases not matched to a gene; V was cut back by 1 base and J by 1 base. The CDR3 protein is CASSQVGTGDNYGYTF. CDR3 coding DNA: TGCGCCAGCAGCCAAGTCGGGACAGGGGATAACTATGGCTACACCTTC.

This rearrangement joins TRBV30 to TRBJ2-7, with D unclear. Between the trimmed V and J ends, which lost 0 bases and 6 bases, there was a span of 9 bases. Germline V gene data show CDR1 as GTSNPN and CDR2 as SVGIG (reference sequence). The CDR3 runs to 12 residues. CDR3 nucleotide sequence: TGTGCCTGGAGTGTACAGCCCGGCGAGCAGTACTTC. This gives the protein CAWSVQPGEQYF.

The rearrangement links TRBV11-2 to TRBJ2-7, with 8 bases that match TRBD2. The ends lost 6 bases at V and 3 bases at J; junction bases unmatched: 10. CDR3 size: 15 residues. The germline V gene has CDR1 SGHAT and CDR2 FQNNGV. The CDR3 sequence is CASRGLSTSVYEQYF. For the CDR3, the DNA is TGTGCCAGCAGAGGACTGTCGACTAGCGTCTACGAGCAGTACTTC.

There are a few counts of this clone. The chain employs TRBV9 and TRBJ2-6, with 7 bases lining up with TRBD1. CDR1 is SGDLS, CDR2 YYNGEE, per germline. This CDR3 region has 18 residues. Trimming at V came to 2 bases and at J to 3 bases, leaving 11 bases not matched to a gene. CDR3 amino acids: CASSVTGRPLLGANVLTF. The CDR3 nucleotides are TGTGCCAGCAGCGTGACAGGGAGACCTTTACTTGGGGCCAACGTCCTGACTTTC. Based on the CDR3 plus reference TRBV9 and TRBJ2-6, the full variable domain is DSGVTQTPKHLITATGQRVTLRCSPRSGDLSVYWYQQSLDQGLQFLIQYYNGEERAKGNILERFSAQQFPDLHSELNLSSLELGDSALYFCASSVTGRPLLGANVLTFGAGSRLTVL.

This clone was picked up one time. V is TRBV28 and J is TRBJ2-1; TRBD1 matches at 10 bases. Germline V gives CDR1 MDHEN, CDR2 SYDVKM. This CDR3 spans 15 amino acids. Germline trimming cut 2 bases from V and 8 bases from J; bases unmatched to any gene: 6. The CDR3: CASSLRQGARDEQFF. CDR3 bases: TGTGCCAGCAGTTTACGACAGGGGGCTAGAGATGAGCAGTTCTTC.

This chain connects TRBV29-1 to TRBJ2-5, with TRBD1 identical over 11 bases. Unmatched junction bases numbered 11, after V lost 6 bases and J lost 5 bases. The CDR3 sequence is 15 residues long. In germline, CDR1 is SQVTM, CDR2 ANQGSEA. CDR3 amino acids: CSVPMRTGGWETQYF. The CDR3 DNA sequence: TGCAGCGTGCCTATGAGGACAGGGGGCTGGGAGACCCAGTACTTC. The full variable domain, completed using reference TRBV29-1 and TRBJ2-5, is SAVISQKPSRDICQRGTSLTIQCQVDSQVTMMFWYRQQPGQSLTLIATANQGSEATYESGFVIDKFPISRPNLTFSTLTVSNMSPEDSSIYLCSVPMRTGGWETQYFGPGTRLLVL.

This clone was seen a handful of times. The V and J genes are TRBV9 and TRBJ2-6; the D is unclear. Germline CDR1 SGDLS, CDR2 YYNGEE. The CDR3 is 14 amino acids. V was clipped by 5 bases and J by 1 base, with 7 bases between them. The CDR3 coding sequence is TGTGCCAGCAGAGACGGGTCTGGGGCCAACGTCCTGACTTTC. Protein product: CASRDGSGANVLTF.

Only a few counts were recorded for this clone. J is TRBJ2-7 and V is TRBV5-1; weak D call: TRBD2 (6 bases). Germline lookup yields CDR1 SGHRS and CDR2 YFSETQ. V was trimmed by 3 bases and J by 3 bases, leaving 16 bases between them. The CDR3 covers 15 residues. Here the CDR3 DNA reads TGCGCCAGCAGCTCGCAACCGGGACTCTACTACGAGCAGTACTTC. This gives the protein CASSSQPGLYYEQYF. The whole variable domain, remainder taken from reference TRBV5-1 and TRBJ2-7, is KAGVTQTPRYLIKTRGQQVTLSCSPISGHRSVSWYQQTPGQGLQFLFEYFSETQRNKGNFPGRFSGRQFSNSRSEMNVSTLELGDSALYLCASSSQPGLYYEQYFGPGTRLTVT.

The gene calls are TRBV25-1 and TRBJ2-3, with TRBD1 matching over 10 bases. The CDR3 spans 18 residues. Trimming at V came to 3 bases and at J to 5 bases, leaving 14 bases not matched to a gene. Germline V gene data show CDR1 as MGHDK and CDR2 as SYGVNS. The CDR3 sequence is CASSEDRGYPQLVDTQYF. The CDR3 region has the DNA TGTGCCAGCAGTGAGGACAGGGGGTACCCACAGCTCGTAGATACGCAGTATTTT.

The chain joins TRBV20-1 to TRBJ1-1; tentatively, D is TRBD1 (6 bases). Germline V lookup: CDR1 DFQATT, CDR2 SNEGSKA (reference sequence). The ends were cut back, 6 bases at V and 6 bases at J, with 11 bases in the middle. The CDR3 is made up of 11 amino acids. The CDR3 region is CSAPGEAEAFF. The CDR3 DNA reads as TGCAGTGCACCAGGGGAAGCTGAAGCTTTCTTT.

The chain couples TRBV6-6 to TRBJ1-1, with 8 bases fitting TRBD1. Trimming cost V 2 bases and J 4 bases; bases outside gene matches: 6. Germline CDR1 is MNHNY and CDR2 is SVGAGI (reference sequence). The CDR3 runs 15 residues. As DNA, the CDR3 is TGTGCCAGCAGTTACCTCGGACAGGGTATCACTGAAGCTTTCTTT. As protein: CASSYLGQGITEAFF.

This clone was seen a few times. The V and J genes are TRBV28 and TRBJ1-5, with D possibly matching TRBD1 (6 bases). CDR3 length: 12 residues. The germline gives CDR1 MDHEN, CDR2 SYDVKM. Trimming removed 7 bases at V and 6 bases at J, with 10 bases between. This chain's CDR3 is CASNRDFQPQHF. CDR3 in DNA: TGTGCCAGCAACAGGGATTTTCAGCCCCAGCATTTT.

This clone was recorded a few times. The chain has TRBV28 and TRBJ2-1; maybe TRBD2 (6 bases). Germline CDR1 reads MDHEN; CDR2 reads SYDVKM. This CDR3 is built from 15 residues. V dropped 2 bases and J dropped 5 bases, with 13 bases sitting between them. The CDR3 sequence is CASSLMGLGHNEQFF. The CDR3 DNA reads TGTGCCAGCAGTTTAATGGGACTGGGGCACAATGAGCAGTTCTTC. Variable domain in full (rest from reference TRBV28 and TRBJ2-1): DVKVTQSSRYLVKRTGEKVFLECVQDMDHENMFWYRQDPGLGLRLIYFSYDVKMKEKGDIPEGYSVSREKKERFSLILESASTNQTSMYLCASSLMGLGHNEQFFGPGTRLTVL.

This sequence joins TRBV5-4 and TRBJ2-3; D unclear. Trimming pared 4 bases from V and 2 bases from J, leaving 5 bases between. The CDR3 contains 12 residues. CDR1 SGHNT and CDR2 YYREEE come from the germline V gene (reference sequence). This CDR3 is CASSTPTDTQYF. The CDR3, as DNA: TGTGCCAGCAGCACACCCACAGATACGCAGTATTTT.

In this sample, this clone turned up a few times. This chain uses TRBV5-4 with TRBJ2-1, with D possibly matching TRBD2 (5 bases). CDR1 and CDR2 (germline): SGHNT, YYREEE (reference sequence). Trimming took 5 bases from V and 4 from J, leaving 13 bases between them. The CDR3 runs 14 residues. CDR3 DNA sequence: TGTGCCAGCAGTCCCCGGACTGAGTACAATGAGCAGTTCTTC. Residues: CASSPRTEYNEQFF. The full variable domain, rest sourced from reference TRBV5-4 and TRBJ2-1, is ETGVTQSPTHLIKTRGQQVTLRCSSQSGHNTVSWYQQALGQGPQFIFQYYREEENGRGNFPPRFSGLQFPNYSSELNVNALELDDSALYLCASSPRTEYNEQFFGPGTRLTVL.

The chain joins TRBV6-5 to TRBJ2-7; TRBD1 might be the D (6 bases). Germline CDR1 and CDR2: MNHEY and SVGAGI. The V end was cut by 5 bases, the J end by 7 bases, with 21 bases between. CDR3 length: 15 amino acids. The CDR3, as DNA: TGTGCCAGCAGTAGGCCCGGACAGCATCCGGAGGAGCAGTACTTC. It codes for CASSRPGQHPEEQYF.

The chain has TRBV7-9 and TRBJ2-6; TRBD2 agrees at 9 bases. V dropped 0 bases and J dropped 0; count of bases not matched to a gene: 6. The CDR3 runs 19 residues. The germline CDR1 and CDR2 sequences are SEHNR and FQNEAQ (reference sequence). CDR3 amino acids: CASSLAAGGSLSGANVLTF. The CDR3 DNA sequence: TGTGCCAGCAGCTTAGCAGCGGGAGGTAGCCTCTCTGGGGCCAACGTCCTGACTTTC.

CDR3 in amino acids: CSARTGVGYGYTF. The CDR3 DNA is TGCAGCGCCAGGACAGGGGTAGGCTATGGCTACACCTTC. The V call is TRBV29-1, the J call TRBJ1-2; 9 nucleotides match TRBD1. Germline V gives CDR1 SQVTM, CDR2 ANQGSEA. This CDR3 contains 13 residues. V shed 7 bases and J 4 bases; nucleotides not matched to a gene: 7.

This clone has more than one count but fewer than ten. V usage is TRBV2 and J usage is TRBJ1-4; no clear D gene. Looked up from germline, CDR1 is SNHLY and CDR2 is FYNNEI. V was clipped by 3 bases and J by 5 bases, with 4 bases between them. The length of the CDR3 is 12 residues. CDR3 DNA sequence: TGTGCCAGCAGTGAGGAGAATGAAAAACTGTTTTTT. It is translated as CASSEENEKLFF. Combining the CDR3 with reference TRBV2 and TRBJ1-4 gives the whole variable domain EPEVTQTPSHQVTQMGQEVILRCVPISNHLYFYWYRQILGQKVEFLVSFYNNEISEKSEIFDDQFSVERPDGSNFTLKIRSTKLEDSAMYFCASSEENEKLFFGSGTQLSVL.

This rearrangement joins TRBV4-2 to TRBJ2-1; D might be TRBD1 (6 bases). The CDR3 covers 15 residues. The ends were cut back, 0 bases at V and 10 bases at J, with 16 bases in the middle. Germline V gene lookup returns CDR1 LGHNA and CDR2 YNFKEQ. The CDR3 here is CASSQEQSNRAEQFF. CDR3 nucleotides: TGTGCCAGCAGCCAAGAGCAGTCCAACAGGGCGGAGCAGTTCTTC.

J is TRBJ2-5 and V is TRBV6-5; D might be TRBD2 (6 bases). The germline CDR1 and CDR2 sequences are MNHEY and SVGAGI. V shed 5 bases and J shed 1 base, with 8 bases lying between them. CDR3 length: 13 residues. The CDR3 loop reads CASSTAGQETQYF. As DNA, the CDR3 is TGTGCCAGCAGTACAGCGGGCCAAGAGACCCAGTACTTC.

Concerning this clone: A read error may account for a junction end that differs from germline. This chain joins TRBV15 and TRBJ2-1, with TRBD2 as a possible D gene (5 bases). The CDR3 is 14 residues long. Germline loops: CDR1 LNHNV, CDR2 YYDKDF (reference sequence). CDR3 in DNA: TGTGCCACCAGCGGAGACTATACCATCAATGAGCAGTTCTTC. Translated, it gives CATSGDYTINEQFF.

The V gene is TRBV19, the J gene TRBJ2-7; 9 positions match TRBD1. J was trimmed by 3 bases and V by 5 bases; bases with no gene match: 5. The CDR3 has 14 amino acids. Germline V gene lookup returns CDR1 LNHDA and CDR2 SQIVND (reference sequence). CDR3 nucleotide sequence: TGTGCCAGTAGTGAGAGGGACAGGGACTACGAGCAGTACTTC. Protein product: CASSERDRDYEQYF.

This chain joins TRBV30 and TRBJ1-4, with 8 bases matching TRBD1. CDR1 and CDR2 from the germline V gene are GTSNPN and SVGIG (reference sequence). V gave up 5 bases and J gave up 10 bases; unmatched junction bases: 6. This CDR3 has 12 amino acids. CDR3 protein: CAWGTQGGKLFF. DNA for the CDR3: TGTGCCTGGGGAACACAGGGGGGAAAACTGTTTTTT.

The chain carries TRBV13 and TRBJ1-2, with D tentatively TRBD1 (5 bases). V was cut by 5 bases and J by 8 bases, with 12 bases left in between. This CDR3 is built from 12 residues. Germline V gives CDR1 PRHDT, CDR2 FYEKMQ (reference sequence). CDR3 sequence (DNA): TGTGCCAGCAGCCCGTTACAGGCAGGCTACACCTTC. Translating it yields CASSPLQAGYTF.